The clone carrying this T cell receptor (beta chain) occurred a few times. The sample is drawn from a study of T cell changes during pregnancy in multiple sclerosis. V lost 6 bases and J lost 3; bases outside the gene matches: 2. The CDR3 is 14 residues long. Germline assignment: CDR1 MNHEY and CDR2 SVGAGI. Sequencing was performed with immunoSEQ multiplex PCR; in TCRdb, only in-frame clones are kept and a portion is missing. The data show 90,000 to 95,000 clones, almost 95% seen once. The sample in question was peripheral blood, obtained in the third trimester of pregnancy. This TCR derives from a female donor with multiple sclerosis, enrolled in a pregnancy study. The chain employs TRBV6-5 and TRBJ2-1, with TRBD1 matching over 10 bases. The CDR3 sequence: CASRRDRGYNEQFF. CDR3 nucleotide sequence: TGTGCCAGCAGACGGGACAGGGGCTACAATGAGCAGTTCTTC.